This section outlines one TCR beta chain sequence together with its context. TCRdb's table, derived via immunoSEQ multiplex PCR, lists solely in-frame clones and lacks some. The sample shows more than 85,000 clones, 80% to 90% of them seen only once. This CDR3 comprises 13 residues. Germline values: CDR1 MNHNY, CDR2 SVGAGI (reference sequence). Trimming pared 1 base from V and 8 bases from J, leaving 8 bases between. These data come from a study of blood T cell repertoires in COVID-19. About the study: From the United States, Italy and Spain came samples of acute and convalescent COVID-19. T cells, B-cell-depleted T cells, or PBMCs supplied cDNA or gDNA.

This clonotype was obtained from a woman of 80 years or more with active or convalescent COVID-19. The chain links TRBV6-6 to TRBJ1-4; D gene ambiguous. The sequenced material came from peripheral blood. In nucleotides, the CDR3 is TGTGCCAGCAGTTACTTGGGAGGGGAAAAACTGTTTTTT. Encoded protein: CASSYLGGEKLFF.